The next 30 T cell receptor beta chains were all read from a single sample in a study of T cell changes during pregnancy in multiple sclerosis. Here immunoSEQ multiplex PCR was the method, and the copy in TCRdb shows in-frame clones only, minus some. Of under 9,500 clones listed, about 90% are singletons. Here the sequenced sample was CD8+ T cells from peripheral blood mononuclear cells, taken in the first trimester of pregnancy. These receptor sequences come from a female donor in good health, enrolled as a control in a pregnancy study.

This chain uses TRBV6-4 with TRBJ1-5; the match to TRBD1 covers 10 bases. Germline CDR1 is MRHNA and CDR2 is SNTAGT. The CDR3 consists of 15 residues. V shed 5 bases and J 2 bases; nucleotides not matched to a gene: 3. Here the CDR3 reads CASSTGTGGNQPQHF. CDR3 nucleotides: TGTGCCAGCAGTACCGGGACAGGGGGCAATCAGCCCCAGCATTTT.

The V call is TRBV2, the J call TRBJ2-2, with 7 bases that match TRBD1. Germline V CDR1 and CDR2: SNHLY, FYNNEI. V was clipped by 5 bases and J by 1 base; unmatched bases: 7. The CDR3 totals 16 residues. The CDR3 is CASSSLTGLNTGELFF. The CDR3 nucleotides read TGTGCCAGCAGTTCTCTGACAGGGTTGAACACCGGGGAGCTGTTTTTT. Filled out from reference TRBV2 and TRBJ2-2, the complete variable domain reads EPEVTQTPSHQVTQMGQEVILRCVPISNHLYFYWYRQILGQKVEFLVSFYNNEISEKSEIFDDQFSVERPDGSNFTLKIRSTKLEDSAMYFCASSSLTGLNTGELFFGEGSRLTVL.

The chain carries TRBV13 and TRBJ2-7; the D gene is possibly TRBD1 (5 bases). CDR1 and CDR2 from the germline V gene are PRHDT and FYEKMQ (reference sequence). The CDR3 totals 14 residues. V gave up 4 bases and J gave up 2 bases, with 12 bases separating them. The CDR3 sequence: CASSSQGFAYEQYF. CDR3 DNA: TGTGCCAGCAGCTCTCAGGGTTTTGCCTACGAGCAGTACTTC.

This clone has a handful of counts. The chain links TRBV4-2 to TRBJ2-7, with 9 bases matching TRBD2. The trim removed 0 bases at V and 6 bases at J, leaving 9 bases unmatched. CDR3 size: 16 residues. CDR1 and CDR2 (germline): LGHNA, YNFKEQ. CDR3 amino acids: CASSQDEGLASGEQYF. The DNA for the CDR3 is TGTGCCAGCAGCCAAGACGAGGGACTAGCAAGTGGCGAGCAGTACTTC.

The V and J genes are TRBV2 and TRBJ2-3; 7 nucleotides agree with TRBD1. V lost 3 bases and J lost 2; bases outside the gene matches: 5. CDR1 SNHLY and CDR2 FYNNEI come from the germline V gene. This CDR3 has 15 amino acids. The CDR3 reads CASSDGTANTDTQYF. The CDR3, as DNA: TGTGCCAGCAGTGACGGGACAGCTAACACAGATACGCAGTATTTT.

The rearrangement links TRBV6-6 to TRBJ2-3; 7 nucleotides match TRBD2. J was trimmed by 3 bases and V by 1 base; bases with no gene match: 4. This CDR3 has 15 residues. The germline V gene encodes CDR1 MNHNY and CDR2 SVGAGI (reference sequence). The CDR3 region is CASSYLRGSTDTQYF. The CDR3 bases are TGTGCCAGCAGTTACTTACGCGGGAGTACAGATACGCAGTATTTT.

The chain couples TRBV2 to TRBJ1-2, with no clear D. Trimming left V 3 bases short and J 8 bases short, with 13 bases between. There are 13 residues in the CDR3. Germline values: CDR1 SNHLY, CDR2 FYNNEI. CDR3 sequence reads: CASSDLGGLGYTF. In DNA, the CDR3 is TGTGCCAGCAGTGATCTTGGAGGCTTGGGCTACACCTTC.

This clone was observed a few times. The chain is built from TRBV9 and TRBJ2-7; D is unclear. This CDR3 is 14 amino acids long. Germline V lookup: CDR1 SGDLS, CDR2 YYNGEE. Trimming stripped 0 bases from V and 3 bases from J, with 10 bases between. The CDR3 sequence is CASSVEAEDYEQYF. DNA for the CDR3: TGTGCCAGCAGCGTAGAAGCAGAGGACTACGAGCAGTACTTC.

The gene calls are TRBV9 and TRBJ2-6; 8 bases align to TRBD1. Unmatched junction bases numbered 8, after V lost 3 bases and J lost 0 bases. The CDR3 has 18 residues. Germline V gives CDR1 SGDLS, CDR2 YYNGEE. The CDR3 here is CASSDPGQEPSGANVLTF. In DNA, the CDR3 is TGTGCCAGCAGCGATCCGGGACAGGAGCCCTCTGGGGCCAACGTCCTGACTTTC. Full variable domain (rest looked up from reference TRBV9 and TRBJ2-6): DSGVTQTPKHLITATGQRVTLRCSPRSGDLSVYWYQQSLDQGLQFLIQYYNGEERAKGNILERFSAQQFPDLHSELNLSSLELGDSALYFCASSDPGQEPSGANVLTFGAGSRLTVL.

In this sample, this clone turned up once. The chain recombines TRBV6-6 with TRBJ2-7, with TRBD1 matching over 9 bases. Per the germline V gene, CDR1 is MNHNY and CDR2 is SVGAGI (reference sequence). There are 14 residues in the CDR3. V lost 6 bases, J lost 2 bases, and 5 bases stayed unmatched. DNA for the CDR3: TGTGCCAGCAGGGGGGGACAGGGACCCTACGAGCAGTACTTC. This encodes CASRGGQGPYEQYF.

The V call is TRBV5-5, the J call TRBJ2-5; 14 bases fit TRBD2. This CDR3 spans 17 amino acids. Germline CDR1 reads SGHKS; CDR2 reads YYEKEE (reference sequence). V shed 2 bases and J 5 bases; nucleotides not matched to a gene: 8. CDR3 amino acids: CASSFRSGLAGGETQYF. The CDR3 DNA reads TGTGCCAGCAGCTTTAGGTCCGGACTAGCGGGAGGTGAGACCCAGTACTTC.

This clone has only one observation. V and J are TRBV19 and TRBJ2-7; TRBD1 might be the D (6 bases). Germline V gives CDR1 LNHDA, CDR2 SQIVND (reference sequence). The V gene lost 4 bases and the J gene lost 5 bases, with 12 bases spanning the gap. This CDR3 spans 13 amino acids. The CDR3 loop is CASSTGVGNEQYF. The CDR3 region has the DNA TGTGCCAGTAGTACAGGGGTAGGGAACGAGCAGTACTTC.

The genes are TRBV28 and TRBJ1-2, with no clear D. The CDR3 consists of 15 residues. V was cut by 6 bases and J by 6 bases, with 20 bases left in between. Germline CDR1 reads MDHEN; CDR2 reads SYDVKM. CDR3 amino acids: CASSPSTIRVDGYTF. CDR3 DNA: TGTGCCAGCAGCCCTAGTACCATTCGTGTTGATGGCTACACCTTC.

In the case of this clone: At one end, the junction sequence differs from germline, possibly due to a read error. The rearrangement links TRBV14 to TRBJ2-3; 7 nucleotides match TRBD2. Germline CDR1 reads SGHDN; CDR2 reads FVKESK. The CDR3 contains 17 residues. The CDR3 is CASSQVKGGGPHRYAVF. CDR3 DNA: TGTGCCAGCAGCCAAGTTAAGGGCGGGGGACCGCACAGATACGCAGTATTT. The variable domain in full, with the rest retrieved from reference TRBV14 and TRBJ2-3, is EAGVTQFPSHSVIEKGQTVTLRCDPISGHDNLYWYRRVMGKEIKFLLHFVKESKQDESGMPNNRFLAERTGGTYSTLKVQPAELEDSGVYFCASSQVKGGGPHRYAVFGPGTRLTVL.

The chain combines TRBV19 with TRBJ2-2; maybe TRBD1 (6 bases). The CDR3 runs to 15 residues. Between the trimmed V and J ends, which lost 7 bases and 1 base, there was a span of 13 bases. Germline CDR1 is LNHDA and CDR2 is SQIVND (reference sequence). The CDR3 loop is CASNRQEMNTGELFF. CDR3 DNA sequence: TGTGCCAGTAACCGACAGGAGATGAACACCGGGGAGCTGTTTTTT.

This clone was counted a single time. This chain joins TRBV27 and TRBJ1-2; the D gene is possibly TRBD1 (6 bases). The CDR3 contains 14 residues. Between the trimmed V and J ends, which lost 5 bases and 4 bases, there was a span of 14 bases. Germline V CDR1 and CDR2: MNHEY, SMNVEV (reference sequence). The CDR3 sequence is CASSATTGFYGYTF. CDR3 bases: TGTGCCAGCAGTGCCACAACAGGGTTCTATGGCTACACCTTC.

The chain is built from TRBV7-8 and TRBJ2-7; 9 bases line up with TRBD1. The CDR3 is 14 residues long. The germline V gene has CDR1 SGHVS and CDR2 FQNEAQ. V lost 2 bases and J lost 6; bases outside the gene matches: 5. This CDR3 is CASSLLTGGAEQYF. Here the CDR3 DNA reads TGTGCCAGCAGCTTATTAACAGGGGGCGCCGAGCAGTACTTC.

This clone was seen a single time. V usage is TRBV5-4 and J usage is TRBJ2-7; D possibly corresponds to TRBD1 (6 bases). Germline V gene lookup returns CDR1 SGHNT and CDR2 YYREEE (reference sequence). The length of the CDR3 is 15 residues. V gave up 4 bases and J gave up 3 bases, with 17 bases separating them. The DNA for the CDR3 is TGTGCCAGCAGCCGATCCATAGGACAGAACTACGAGCAGTACTTC. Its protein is CASSRSIGQNYEQYF.

CDR3 DNA sequence: TGTGCCAGCAGTGACCAGGGGGGCACAGATACGCAGTATTTT. It specifies CASSDQGGTDTQYF. This sequence joins TRBV6-4 and TRBJ2-3; 7 bases line up with TRBD1. Trimming at V came to 2 bases and at J to 1 base, leaving 0 bases not matched to a gene. Germline V gene sequence: CDR1 MRHNA, CDR2 SNTAGT. This CDR3 has 14 residues.

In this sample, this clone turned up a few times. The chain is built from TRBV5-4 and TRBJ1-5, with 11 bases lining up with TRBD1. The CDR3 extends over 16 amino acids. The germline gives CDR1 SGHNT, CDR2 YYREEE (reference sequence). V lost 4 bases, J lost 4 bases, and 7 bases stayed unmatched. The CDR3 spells CASSQTGTGGNQPQHF. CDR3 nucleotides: TGTGCCAGCAGCCAAACCGGGACAGGGGGAAATCAGCCCCAGCATTTT.

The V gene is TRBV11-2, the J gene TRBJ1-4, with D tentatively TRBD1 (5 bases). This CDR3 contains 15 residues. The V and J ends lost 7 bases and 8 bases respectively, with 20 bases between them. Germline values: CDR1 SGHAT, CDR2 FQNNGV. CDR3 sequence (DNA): TGTGCCAGCACCCCTTTCGATGGGGCGCGCGAAAAACTGTTTTTT. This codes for CASTPFDGAREKLFF.

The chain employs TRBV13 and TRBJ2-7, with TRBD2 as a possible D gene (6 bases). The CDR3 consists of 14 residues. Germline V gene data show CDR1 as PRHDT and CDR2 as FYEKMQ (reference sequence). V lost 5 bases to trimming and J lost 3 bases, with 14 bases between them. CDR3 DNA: TGTGCCAGCAGCCAAGCTTCCGGGGGCTACGAGCAGTACTTC. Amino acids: CASSQASGGYEQYF.

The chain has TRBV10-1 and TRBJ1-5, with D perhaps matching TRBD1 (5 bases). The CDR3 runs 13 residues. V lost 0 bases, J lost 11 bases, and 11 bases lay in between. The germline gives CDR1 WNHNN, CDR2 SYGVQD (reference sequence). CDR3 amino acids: CASSESKGSAQHF. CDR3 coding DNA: TGCGCCAGCAGTGAGTCGAAGGGGTCAGCCCAGCATTTT.

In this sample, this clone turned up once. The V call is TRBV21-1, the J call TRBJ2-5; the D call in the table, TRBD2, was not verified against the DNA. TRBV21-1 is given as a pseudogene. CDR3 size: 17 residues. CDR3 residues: CASSKEVPSGRRETQYF. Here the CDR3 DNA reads TGTGCCAGCAGCAAAGAGGTTCCTAGCGGGAGAAGAGAGACCCAGTACTTC.

CDR3 region: CATDGQGGEQYF. CDR3 sequence (DNA): TGTGCCACCGATGGACAGGGGGGGGAGCAGTACTTC. The V call is TRBV2, the J call TRBJ2-7; 10 bases are shared with TRBD1. The germline gives CDR1 SNHLY, CDR2 FYNNEI. V trimming: 10 bases; J trimming: 7 bases; junction bases outside the gene matches: 7. CDR3 length: 12 residues.

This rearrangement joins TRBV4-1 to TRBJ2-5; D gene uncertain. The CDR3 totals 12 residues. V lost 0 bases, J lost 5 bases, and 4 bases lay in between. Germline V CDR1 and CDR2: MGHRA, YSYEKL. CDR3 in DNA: TGCGCCAGCAGCCAAGATCAGGAGACCCAGTACTTC. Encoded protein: CASSQDQETQYF.

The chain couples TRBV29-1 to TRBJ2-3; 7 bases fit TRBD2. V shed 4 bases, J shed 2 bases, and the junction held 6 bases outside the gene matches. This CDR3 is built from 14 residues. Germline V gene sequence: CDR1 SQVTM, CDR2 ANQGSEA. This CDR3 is CSVAGGQDTDTQYF. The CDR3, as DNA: TGCAGCGTTGCGGGGGGTCAAGACACAGATACGCAGTATTTT.

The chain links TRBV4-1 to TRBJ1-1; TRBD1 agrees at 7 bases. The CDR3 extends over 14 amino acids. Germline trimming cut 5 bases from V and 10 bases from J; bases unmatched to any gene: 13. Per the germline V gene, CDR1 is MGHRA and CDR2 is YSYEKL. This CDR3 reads CASSVPGTVSSAFF. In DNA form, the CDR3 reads TGCGCCAGCAGCGTCCCCGGGACAGTTTCATCAGCTTTCTTT.

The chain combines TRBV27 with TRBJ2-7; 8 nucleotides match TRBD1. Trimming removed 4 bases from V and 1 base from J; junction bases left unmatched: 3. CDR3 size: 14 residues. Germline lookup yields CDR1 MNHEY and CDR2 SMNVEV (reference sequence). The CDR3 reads CASSSGQGSYEQYF. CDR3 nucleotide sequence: TGTGCCAGCAGTTCTGGACAGGGATCCTACGAGCAGTACTTC.

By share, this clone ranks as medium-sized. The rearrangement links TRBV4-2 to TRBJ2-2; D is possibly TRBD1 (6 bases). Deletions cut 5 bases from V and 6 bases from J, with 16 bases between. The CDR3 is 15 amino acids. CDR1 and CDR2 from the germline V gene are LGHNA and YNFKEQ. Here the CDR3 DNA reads TGTGCCAGCAGCGACCCACGAGGACAGTCCGGGGAGCTGTTTTTT. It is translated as CASSDPRGQSGELFF.